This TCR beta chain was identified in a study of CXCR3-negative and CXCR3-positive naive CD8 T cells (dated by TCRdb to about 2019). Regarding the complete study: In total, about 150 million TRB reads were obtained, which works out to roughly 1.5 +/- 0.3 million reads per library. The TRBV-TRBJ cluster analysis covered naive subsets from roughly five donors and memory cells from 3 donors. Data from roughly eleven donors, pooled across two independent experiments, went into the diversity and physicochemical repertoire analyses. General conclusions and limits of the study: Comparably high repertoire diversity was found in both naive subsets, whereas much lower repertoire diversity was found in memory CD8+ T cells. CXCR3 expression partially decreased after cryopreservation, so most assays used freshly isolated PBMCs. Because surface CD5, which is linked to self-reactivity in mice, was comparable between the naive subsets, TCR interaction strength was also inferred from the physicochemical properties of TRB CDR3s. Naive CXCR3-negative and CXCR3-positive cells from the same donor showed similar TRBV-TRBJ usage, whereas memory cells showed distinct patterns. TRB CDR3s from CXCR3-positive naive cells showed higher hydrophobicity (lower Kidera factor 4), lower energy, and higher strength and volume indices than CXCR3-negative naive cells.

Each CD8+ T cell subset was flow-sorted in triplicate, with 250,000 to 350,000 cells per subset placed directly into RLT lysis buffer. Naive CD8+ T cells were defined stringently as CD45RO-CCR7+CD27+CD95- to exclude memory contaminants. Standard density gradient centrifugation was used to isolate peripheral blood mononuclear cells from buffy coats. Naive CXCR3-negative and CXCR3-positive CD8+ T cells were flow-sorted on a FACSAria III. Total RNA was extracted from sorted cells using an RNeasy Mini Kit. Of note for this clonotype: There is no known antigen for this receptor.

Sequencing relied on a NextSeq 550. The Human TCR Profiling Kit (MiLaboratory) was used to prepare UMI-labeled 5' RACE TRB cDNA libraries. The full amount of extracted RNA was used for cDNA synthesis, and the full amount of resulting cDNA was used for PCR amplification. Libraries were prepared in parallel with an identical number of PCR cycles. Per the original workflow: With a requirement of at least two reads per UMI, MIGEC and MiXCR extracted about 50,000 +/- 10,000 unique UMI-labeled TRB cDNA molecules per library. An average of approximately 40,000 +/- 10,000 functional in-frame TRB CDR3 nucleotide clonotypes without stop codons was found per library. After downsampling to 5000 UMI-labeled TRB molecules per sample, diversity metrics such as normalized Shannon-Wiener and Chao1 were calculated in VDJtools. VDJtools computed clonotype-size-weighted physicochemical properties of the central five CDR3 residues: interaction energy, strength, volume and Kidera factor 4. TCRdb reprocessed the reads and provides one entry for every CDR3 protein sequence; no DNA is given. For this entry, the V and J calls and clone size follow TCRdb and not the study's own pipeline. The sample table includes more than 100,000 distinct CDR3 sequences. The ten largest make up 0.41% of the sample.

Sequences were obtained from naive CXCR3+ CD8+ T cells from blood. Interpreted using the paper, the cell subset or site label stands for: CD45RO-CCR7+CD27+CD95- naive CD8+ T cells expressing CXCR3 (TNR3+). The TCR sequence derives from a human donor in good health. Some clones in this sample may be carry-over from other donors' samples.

The CDR3 loop reads CASSHGDRGGPEAFF. This sequence uses TRBV18 and TRBJ1-1; TCRdb names TRBD1, which stays unverified in the absence of DNA. As encoded in the germline V gene, CDR1 is KGHSH while CDR2 is LQKENI. Its CDR3 holds 15 amino acids, cysteine through phenylalanine. Only the protein is on record.